This T cell receptor beta chain was documented in a study of regulatory T cells in long-lasting Graves disease. Broader study findings: Favoring TRBV28, TRBJ1-2 and TRBJ2-5 was a feature seen in persistent disease.

The CDR3 totals 17 residues. Germline V gene sequence: CDR1 SGHAT, CDR2 FQNNGV. Regarding this clonotype: Its antigen is still unknown. A much bigger clone sits one base away, suggesting this may be a read error.

TCR beta libraries were built with iRepertoire HTBI primers and Arm-PCR of CDR3 regions. MiXCR was run by TCRdb on the multiplex PCR reads, yielding one entry per CDR3 protein. The data hold hundreds of thousands of distinct CDR3 sequences, with approximately 15% observed a single time. Regarding time point: newly diagnosed GD, antithyroid drugs for less than 3 months. The TCR library was made from RNA extracted from PBMCs. This sample also belongs to another study, concerning T cells in Graves' hyperthyroidism and ophthalmopathy. From that report: The authors deemed Graves' hyperthyroidism stable absent ophthalmopathy progression within 18 months.

The chain recombines TRBV11-2 with TRBJ2-7; 7 bases are a match to TRBD2. This sample comprised peripheral blood mononuclear cells (PBMCs), obtained at new diagnosis, from a patient treated with antithyroid drugs. The source of this sequence is a woman in her thirties with Graves disease. As DNA, the CDR3 is TGTGCCAGCAGCTCGGACGGAAGCGGGACCAAGGACTACGAGCAGCACTTC. Translation gives CASSSDGSGTKDYEQHF. The entire variable domain, with the rest obtained from reference TRBV11-2 and TRBJ2-7, is as follows: EAGVAQSPRYKIIEKRQSVAFWCNPISGHATLYWYQQILGQGPKLLIQFQNNGVVDDSQLPKDRFSAERLKGVDSTLKIQPAKLEDSAVYLCASSSDGSGTKDYEQHFGPGTRLTVT.